The table lists the clone carrying this T cell receptor beta chain with many counts. TCRdb re-derived calls from the RT-PCR reads in MiXCR, one entry per CDR3 protein. The sample records about 700,000 distinct CDR3 sequences, more than 13% being singletons. Germline V gives CDR1 SQVTM, CDR2 ANQGSEA. The CDR3 length is 11 residues. Trimming took 7 bases from V and 0 from J, leaving 7 bases between them. Sequenced material: memory CD4+ T cells from blood. This receptor was obtained from a female donor in good health, serving as a healthy control. The genes are TRBV29-1 and TRBJ2-7, with no clear D. Written as DNA, the CDR3 is TGCAGCGCTACTAACTCCTACGAGCAGTACTTC. The encoded protein is CSATNSYEQYF.